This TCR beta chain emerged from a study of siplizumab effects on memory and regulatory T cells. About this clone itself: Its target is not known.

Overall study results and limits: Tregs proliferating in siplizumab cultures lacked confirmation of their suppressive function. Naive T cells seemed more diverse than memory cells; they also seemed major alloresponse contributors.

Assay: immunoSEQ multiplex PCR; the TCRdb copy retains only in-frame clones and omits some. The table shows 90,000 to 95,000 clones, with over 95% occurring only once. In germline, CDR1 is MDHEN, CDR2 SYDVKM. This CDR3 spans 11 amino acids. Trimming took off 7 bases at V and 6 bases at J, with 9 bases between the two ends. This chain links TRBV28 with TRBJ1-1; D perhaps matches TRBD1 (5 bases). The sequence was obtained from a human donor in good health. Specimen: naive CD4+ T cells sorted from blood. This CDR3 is CASTGKAEAFF. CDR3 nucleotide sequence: TGTGCCAGCACAGGGAAGGCTGAAGCTTTCTTT.